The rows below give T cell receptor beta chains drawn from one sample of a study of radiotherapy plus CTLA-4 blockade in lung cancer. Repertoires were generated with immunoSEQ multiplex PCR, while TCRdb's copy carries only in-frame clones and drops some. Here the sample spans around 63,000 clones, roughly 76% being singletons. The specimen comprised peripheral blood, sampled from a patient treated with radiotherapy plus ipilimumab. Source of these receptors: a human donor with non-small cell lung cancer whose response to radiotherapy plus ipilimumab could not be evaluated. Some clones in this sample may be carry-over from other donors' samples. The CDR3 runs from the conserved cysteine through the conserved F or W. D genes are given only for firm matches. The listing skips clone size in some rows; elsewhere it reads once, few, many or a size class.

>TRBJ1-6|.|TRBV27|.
CASSYGRFREGGSPLHF
TGTGCCAGCAGTTACGGTAGATTCAGGGAGGGTGGGTCACCCCTCCACTTT
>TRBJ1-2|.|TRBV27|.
CASSQGNYGYTF
TGTGCCAGCAGTCAGGGAAACTATGGCTATACCTTC
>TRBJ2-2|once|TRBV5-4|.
CASSLRTGSDTGELFF
TGTGCCAGCAGCTTGAGGACGGGATCGGACACCGGGGAGCTGTTTTTT
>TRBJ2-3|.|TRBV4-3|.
CASSQDYDTQYF
TGCGCCAGCAGCCAAGACTACGATACGCAGTATTTT
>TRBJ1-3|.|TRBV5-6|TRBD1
CASSLMDRDGTIYF
TGTGCCAGCAGCCTGATGGACAGGGATGGCACCATATATTTT
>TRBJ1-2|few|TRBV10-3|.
CAITTQTNYGYTF
TGTGCCATCACGACACAGACTAACTATGGCTACACCTTC
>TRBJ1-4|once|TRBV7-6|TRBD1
CASSPLGGTATNEKLFF
TGTGCCAGCAGCCCTTTAGGGGGGACAGCAACTAATGAAAAACTGTTTTTT
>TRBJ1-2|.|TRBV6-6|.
CASSYSEGWRAYGYTF
TGTGCCAGCAGTTACTCCGAGGGTTGGAGGGCCTATGGCTACACCTTC
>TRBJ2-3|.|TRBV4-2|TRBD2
CASSEVGRGDTDTQYF
TGTGCCAGCAGCGAGGTAGGGCGGGGGGACACAGATACGCAGTATTTT
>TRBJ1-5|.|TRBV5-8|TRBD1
CASSPRDRAHQPQHF
TGTGCCAGCAGCCCCCGGGACAGGGCGCATCAGCCCCAGCATTTT
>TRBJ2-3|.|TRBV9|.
CASSGAPRSHWETDTQYF
TGTGCCAGCAGCGGGGCACCCCGGTCGCATTGGGAGACAGATACGCAGTATTTT
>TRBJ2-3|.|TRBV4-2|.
CASSQDGSTDTQYF
TGTGCCAGCAGCCAAGACGGGAGCACAGATACGCAGTATTTT
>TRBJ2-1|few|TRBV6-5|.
CASSLGFRVDEQFF
TGTGCCAGCAGTTTAGGCTTCAGGGTAGATGAGCAGTTCTTC
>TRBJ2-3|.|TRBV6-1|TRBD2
CASSVLAGGPSTDTQYF
TGTGCCAGCAGTGTACTAGCGGGGGGCCCTAGCACAGATACGCAGTATTTT
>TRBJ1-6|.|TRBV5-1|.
CASSLEYSSPLHF
TGCGCCAGCAGCTTGGAATATTCCTCACCCCTCCACTTT
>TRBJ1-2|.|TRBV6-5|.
CASSYKGAGYGYTF
TGTGCCAGCAGTTACAAAGGGGCCGGCTATGGCTACACCTTC
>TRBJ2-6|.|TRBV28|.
CASSFLSSGANVLTF
TGTGCCAGCAGTTTCCTGAGCTCTGGGGCCAACGTCCTGACTTTC
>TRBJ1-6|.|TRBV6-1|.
CASSEAQDGSHHF
TGTGCCAGCAGTGAAGCACAAGACGGGTCTCACCACTTT
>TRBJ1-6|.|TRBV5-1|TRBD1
CASSLGTGGYNSPLHF
TGCGCCAGCAGCTTGGGTACAGGGGGCTATAATTCACCCCTCCACTTT
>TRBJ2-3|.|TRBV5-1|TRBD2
CASSLGLAGLDTQYF
TGCGCCAGCAGCTTGGGACTAGCGGGGTTAGATACGCAGTATTTT
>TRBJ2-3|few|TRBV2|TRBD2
CASTPTGGGDTDTQYF
TGTGCCAGCACCCCTACTGGCGGGGGGGACACAGATACGCAGTATTTT
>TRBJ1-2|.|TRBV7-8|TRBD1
CASSSGQRYGYTF
TGTGCCAGCAGCTCGGGACAGAGATATGGCTACACCTTC
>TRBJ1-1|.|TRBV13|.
CASSHSREAFF
TGTGCCAGCAGCCACTCGAGGGAAGCTTTCTTT
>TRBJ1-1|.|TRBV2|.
CASRLERRNTEAFF
TGTGCCAGTAGACTAGAAAGACGGAACACTGAAGCTTTCTTT
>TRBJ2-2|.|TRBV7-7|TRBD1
CASSPQGAGTGELFF
TGTGCTAGCAGCCCACAGGGGGCGGGCACCGGGGAGCTGTTTTTT
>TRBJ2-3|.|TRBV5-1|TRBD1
CASSLGTGGPDTQYF
TGCGCCAGCAGCTTGGGTACAGGGGGGCCAGATACGCAGTATTTT
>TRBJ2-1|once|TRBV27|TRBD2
CASGLAQNEQFF
TGTGCCAGCGGACTAGCGCAAAATGAGCAGTTCTTC
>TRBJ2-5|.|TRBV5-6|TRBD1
CASNLDRAETQYF
TGTGCCAGCAACTTAGACAGGGCAGAGACCCAGTACTTC
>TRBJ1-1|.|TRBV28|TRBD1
CASSSGTALKGAFF
TGTGCCAGCAGTTCCGGGACAGCCCTTAAAGGAGCTTTCTTT
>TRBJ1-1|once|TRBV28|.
CASSLGGSTEAFF
TGTGCCAGCAGTTTAGGAGGGAGCACTGAAGCTTTCTTT
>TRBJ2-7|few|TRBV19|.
CASTDGLYEQYF
TGTGCCAGTACCGACGGACTCTACGAGCAGTACTTC
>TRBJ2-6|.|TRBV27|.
CASSLAGSGANVLTF
TGTGCCAGCAGTTTAGCGGGGTCTGGGGCCAACGTCCTGACTTTC
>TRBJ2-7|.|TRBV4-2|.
CASTLSPSYEQYF
TGTGCCAGCACCCTGAGTCCTTCCTACGAGCAGTACTTC
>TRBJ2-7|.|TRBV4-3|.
CASSQATTGGRYEQYF
TGCGCCAGCAGCCAGGCAACGACAGGTGGTCGCTACGAGCAGTACTTC
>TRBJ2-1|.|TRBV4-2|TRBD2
CASSQEATEAGGLVSYNEQFF
TGTGCCAGCAGCCAAGAAGCCACCGAGGCTGGGGGACTAGTCTCCTACAATGAGCAGTTCTTC
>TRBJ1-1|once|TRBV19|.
CASSAGMNAEAFF
TGTGCCAGTAGCGCGGGAATGAACGCTGAAGCTTTCTTT
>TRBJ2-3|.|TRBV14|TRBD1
CASSQLGGTGVTDTQYF
TGTGCCAGCAGCCAACTTGGGGGGACAGGGGTCACAGATACGCAGTATTTT
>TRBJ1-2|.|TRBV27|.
CASSPVTDPNYGYTF
TGTGCCAGCAGTCCCGTGACAGATCCTAACTATGGCTACACCTTC
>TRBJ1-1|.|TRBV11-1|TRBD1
CASSSPTGPKRDTEAFF
TGTGCCAGCAGCTCCCCGACAGGGCCGAAGAGGGACACTGAAGCTTTCTTT
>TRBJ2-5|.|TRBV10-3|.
CAISGVRKGREETQYF
TGTGCCATCAGTGGGGTCCGAAAGGGGCGCGAGGAGACCCAGTACTTC
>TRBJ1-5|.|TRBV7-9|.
CASSLGAGDQPQHF
TGTGCCAGCAGCTTAGGAGCGGGGGATCAGCCCCAGCATTTT
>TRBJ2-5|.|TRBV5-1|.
CASSSGGGGTQYF
TGCGCCAGCAGCTCCGGGGGAGGGGGGACCCAGTACTTC
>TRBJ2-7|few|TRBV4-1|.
CASSAAGSYEQYF
TGCGCCAGCAGCGCGGCGGGGTCCTACGAGCAGTACTTC
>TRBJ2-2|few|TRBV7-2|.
CASSQLGGLGGELFF
TGCGCCAGCAGCCAATTGGGGGGGCTAGGCGGGGAGCTGTTTTTT
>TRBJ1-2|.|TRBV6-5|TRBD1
CASSPTGLYGYTF
TGTGCCAGCAGCCCGACAGGGCTCTATGGCTACACCTTC
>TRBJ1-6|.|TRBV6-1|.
CASSERGLGLHF
TGTGCCAGCAGTGAAAGAGGGTTGGGCCTCCACTTT
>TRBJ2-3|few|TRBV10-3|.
CAISPALSTDTQYF
TGTGCCATCAGCCCCGCACTAAGCACAGATACGCAGTATTTT
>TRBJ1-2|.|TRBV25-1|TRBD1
CASSEFFADRGDYGYTF
TGTGCCAGCAGTGAATTCTTTGCGGACAGGGGCGACTATGGCTACACCTTC
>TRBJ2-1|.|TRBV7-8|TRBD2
CASSITGTSGTSSYNEQFF
TGTGCCAGCAGCATAACCGGGACTAGCGGGACCAGCTCCTACAATGAGCAGTTCTTC
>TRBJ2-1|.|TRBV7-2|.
CASSLGGVDEDLNEQFF
TGTGCCAGCAGCTTAGGGGGGGTCGACGAGGACCTCAATGAGCAGTTCTTC
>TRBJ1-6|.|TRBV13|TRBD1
CASRHRGEDSPLHF
TGTGCCAGCAGACACAGGGGAGAGGATTCACCCCTCCACTTT
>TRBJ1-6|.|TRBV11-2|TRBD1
CASSFLWTGGSPLHF
TGTGCCAGCAGCTTTTTGTGGACAGGGGGTTCACCCCTCCACTTT
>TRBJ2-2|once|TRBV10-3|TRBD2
CAISAAGSVNTGELFF
TGTGCCATCAGTGCAGCGGGGAGCGTTAACACCGGGGAGCTGTTTTTT
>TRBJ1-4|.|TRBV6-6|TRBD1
CASSYSGQGLEKLFF
TGTGCCAGCAGTTACTCGGGACAGGGTCTTGAAAAACTGTTTTTT
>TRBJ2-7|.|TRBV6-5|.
CASSYEVSYEQYF
TGTGCCAGCAGTTACGAGGTCAGCTACGAGCAGTACTTC
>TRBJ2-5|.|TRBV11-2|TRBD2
CASRRQGTSGETQYF
TGTGCCAGCAGGCGACAAGGGACTAGCGGCGAGACCCAGTACTTC
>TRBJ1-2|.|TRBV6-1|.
CASSERWGAVGGYTF
TGTGCCAGCAGTGAAAGATGGGGCGCGGTTGGTGGCTACACCTTC
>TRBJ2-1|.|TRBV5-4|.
CASSLGGRGNEQFF
TGTGCCAGCAGCTTAGGGGGGAGGGGTAATGAGCAGTTCTTC